The sequence of this T cell receptor beta chain was determined in a study of tumor-infiltrating lymphocytes in primary liver carcinoma. Regarding the study as a whole: Relative to blood, tumors carried a significantly larger fraction of the repertoire in their top 250 clones (p = 0.039). Tumor-blood pairs (like tumor-adjacent pairs) overlapped less than tumor region pairs did.

Unsorted bulk tissue, roughly 20-32 mg of it, served as the source for co-extraction of RNA and DNA. As to this clonotype: Its antigen is not identified.

The investigators made TCR beta cDNA from about 510 ng total RNA, using a constant-region primer. Modified slightly, ARM-PCR produced TCR beta libraries over three nested multiplex PCR rounds. The first two PCR rounds used TRBV1-TRBV30 primers with a Cbeta primer, nine to eleven cycles each. MiXCR was run by TCRdb on the multiplex PCR reads, yielding one entry per CDR3 protein. The table includes about 100,000 distinct CDR3 sequences, 55% to 75% detected once. The CDR3 runs to 12 residues. Germline CDR1 and CDR2: SQVTM and ANQGSEA. J was trimmed by 15 bases and V by 4 bases; bases with no gene match: 11.

This chain connects TRBV29-1 to TRBJ2-1, with 8 positions matching TRBD2. Sequencing input: liver tumor tissue from sampling region 5. Indicated subset: tumor region T5, tumor centre. This TCR was sampled from a woman in her sixties or seventies with primary liver carcinoma and hepatitis B virus infection. Here the CDR3 DNA reads TGCAGCGTTGTACTAGCGGACTTACACTGGTTCTTC. Translated: CSVVLADLHWFF.